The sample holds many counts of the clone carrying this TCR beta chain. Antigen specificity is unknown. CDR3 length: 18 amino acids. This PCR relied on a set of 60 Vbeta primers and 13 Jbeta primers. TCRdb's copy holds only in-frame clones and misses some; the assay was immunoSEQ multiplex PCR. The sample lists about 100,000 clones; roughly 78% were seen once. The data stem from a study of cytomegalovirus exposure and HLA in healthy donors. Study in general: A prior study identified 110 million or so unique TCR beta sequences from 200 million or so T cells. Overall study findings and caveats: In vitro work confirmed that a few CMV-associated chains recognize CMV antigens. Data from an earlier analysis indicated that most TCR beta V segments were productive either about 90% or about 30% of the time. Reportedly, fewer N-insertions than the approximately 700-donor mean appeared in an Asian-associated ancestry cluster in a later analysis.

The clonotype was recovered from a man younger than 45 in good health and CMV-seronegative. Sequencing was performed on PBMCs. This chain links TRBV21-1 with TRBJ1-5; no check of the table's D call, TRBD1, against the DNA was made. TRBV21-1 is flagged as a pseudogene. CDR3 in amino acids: CASSKGFCAGDSNQPQHF. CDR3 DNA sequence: TGTGCCAGCAGCAAAGGTTTTTGTGCAGGGGACAGCAATCAGCCCCAGCATTTT.